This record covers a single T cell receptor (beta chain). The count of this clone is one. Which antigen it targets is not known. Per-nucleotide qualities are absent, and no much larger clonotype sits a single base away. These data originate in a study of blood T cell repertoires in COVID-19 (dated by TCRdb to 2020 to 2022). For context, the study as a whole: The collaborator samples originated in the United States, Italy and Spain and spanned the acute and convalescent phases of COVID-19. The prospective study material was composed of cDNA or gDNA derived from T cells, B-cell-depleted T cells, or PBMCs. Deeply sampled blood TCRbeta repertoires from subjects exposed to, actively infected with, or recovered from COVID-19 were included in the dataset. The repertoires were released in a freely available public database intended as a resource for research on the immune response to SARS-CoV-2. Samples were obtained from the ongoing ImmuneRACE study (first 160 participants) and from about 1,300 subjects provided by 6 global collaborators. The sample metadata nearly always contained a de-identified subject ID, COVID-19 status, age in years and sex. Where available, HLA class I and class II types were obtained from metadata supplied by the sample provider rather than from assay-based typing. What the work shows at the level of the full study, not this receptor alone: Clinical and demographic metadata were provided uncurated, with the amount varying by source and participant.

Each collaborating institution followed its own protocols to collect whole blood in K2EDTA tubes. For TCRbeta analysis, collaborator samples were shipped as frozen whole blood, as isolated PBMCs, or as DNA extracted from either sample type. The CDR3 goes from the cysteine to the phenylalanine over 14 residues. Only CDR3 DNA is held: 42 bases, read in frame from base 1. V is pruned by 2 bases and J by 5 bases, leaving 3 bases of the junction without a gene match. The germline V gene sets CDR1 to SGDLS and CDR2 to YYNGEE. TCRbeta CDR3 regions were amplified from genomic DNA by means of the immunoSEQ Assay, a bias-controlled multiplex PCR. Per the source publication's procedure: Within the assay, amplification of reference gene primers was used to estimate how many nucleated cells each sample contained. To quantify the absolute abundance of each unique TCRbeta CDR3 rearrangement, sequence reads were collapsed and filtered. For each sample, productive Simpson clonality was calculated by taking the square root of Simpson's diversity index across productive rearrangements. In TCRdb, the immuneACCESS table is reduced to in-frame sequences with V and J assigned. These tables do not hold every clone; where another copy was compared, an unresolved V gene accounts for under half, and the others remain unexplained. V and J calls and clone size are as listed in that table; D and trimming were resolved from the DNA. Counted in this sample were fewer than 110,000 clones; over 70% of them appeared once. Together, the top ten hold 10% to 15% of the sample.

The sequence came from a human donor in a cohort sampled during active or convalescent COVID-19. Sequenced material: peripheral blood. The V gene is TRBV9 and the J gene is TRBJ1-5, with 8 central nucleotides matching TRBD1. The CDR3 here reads CASSVGQAYQPQHF. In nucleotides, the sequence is TGTGCCAGCAGCGTGGGACAGGCTTATCAGCCCCAGCATTTT. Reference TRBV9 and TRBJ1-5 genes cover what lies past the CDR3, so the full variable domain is DSGVTQTPKHLITATGQRVTLRCSPRSGDLSVYWYQQSLDQGLQFLIQYYNGEERAKGNILERFSAQQFPDLHSELNLSSLELGDSALYFCASSVGQAYQPQHFGDGTRLSIL.